Included here is one T cell receptor (beta chain) sequence, with context. These data belong to a study of shared clonotypes between healthy human individuals. The data were produced by immunoSEQ multiplex PCR, yet TCRdb's version contains in-frame clones alone and is incomplete. Of under 2,500,000 clones in the sample, approximately 94% were seen once. Germline V gene sequence: CDR1 MNHEY, CDR2 SVGAGI. The CDR3 sequence is 16 residues long. The junction had 6 bases not matched to a gene; V was cut back by 0 bases and J by 2 bases. The material sequenced was naive CD4+ T cells sorted from blood. Stated subset: CD45RA+ positively selected. This receptor was identified in a man aged 18-30 years in good health. J is TRBJ2-7 and V is TRBV6-5, with 8 bases lining up with TRBD2. The chain's CDR3 is CASSYSPSGPTYEQYF. The CDR3 bases are TGTGCCAGCAGTTACTCTCCTAGCGGGCCGACCTACGAGCAGTACTTC.